Listed below are T cell receptor beta chains from one sample, sequenced in a study of blood T cell repertoires in COVID-19. Produced via immunoSEQ multiplex PCR; TCRdb's table is partial and in-frame only. The data hold over 200,000 clones, with roughly 86% observed a single time. Sequenced material: peripheral blood. The receptors stem from a woman aged 60-75 years with acute or convalescent COVID-19. Each CDR3 is given with its conserved first and last residue. A D gene is named only where the DNA matches it firmly. Expanded clones are given a class, and other clones once, few, many or no size at all.

>TRBJ2-7|TRBV19|TRBD2|-
TGTGCCAGTAGCCCCGGGGAGGGCCATAGGCAGTACTTC
CASSPGEGHRQYF
>TRBJ1-1|TRBV20-1|TRBD1|-
TGCAGTGCTAGGCCGGGACAGGAAGCTTTCTTT
CSARPGQEAFF
>TRBJ2-2|TRBV3-1/TRBV3-2|-|once
TGTGCCAGCAGCCAAGATGCGGCGGGAAACACCGGGGAGCTGTTTTTT
CASSQDAAGNTGELFF
>TRBJ1-1|TRBV3-1/TRBV3-2|-|-
TGTGCCAGCCGAGGGGGCACTGAAGCTTTCTTT
CASRGGTEAFF
>TRBJ1-1|TRBV5-6|-|-
TGTGCCAGCAGACCGATCGGGGGGTGGACTGAAGCTTTCTTT
CASRPIGGWTEAFF
>TRBJ2-1|TRBV5-4|-|-
TGTGCCAGCAGCCCACAGGGTTGGGATGAGCAGTTCTTC
CASSPQGWDEQFF
>TRBJ1-5|TRBV7-9|-|once
TGTGCCAGCAGCTTAGAAGGGGCTGGACAGCCCCAGCATTTT
CASSLEGAGQPQHF
>TRBJ2-1|TRBV6-5|-|few
TGTGCCAGCAGTTTCGGGGACTCTTACAATGAGCAGTTCTTC
CASSFGDSYNEQFF
>TRBJ2-2|TRBV7-3|-|-
TGTGCCAGCAGCCGGGGGACGGCGAACACCGGGGAGCTGTTTTTT
CASSRGTANTGELFF
>TRBJ2-7|TRBV10-3|TRBD1|-
TGTGCCATCAGTGCAACAGGGGGAACCTACGAGCAGTACTTC
CAISATGGTYEQYF
>TRBJ1-2|TRBV7-9|-|-
TGTGCCAGCAGCTCCGCCGAATCGGGGGGGCGAAGGGGTGGCTACACCTTC
CASSSAESGGRRGGYTF
>TRBJ2-1|TRBV3-1/TRBV3-2|-|-
TGTGCCAGCAGCCATGGTCGGGAGCAGTTCTTC
CASSHGREQFF
>TRBJ2-7|TRBV19|-|-
TGTGCCAGTAGTATAGGGAGGAGGGCCCCCTCCTACGAGCAGTACTTC
CASSIGRRAPSYEQYF
>TRBJ2-6|TRBV7-9|-|-
TGTGCCAGCAGCCCGGGGGTCTCTGGGGCCAACGTCCTGACTTTC
CASSPGVSGANVLTF
>TRBJ2-7|TRBV25-1|-|-
TGTGCCAGCATCCCGGTTGGGGAGGGGGCCTACGAGCAGTACTTC
CASIPVGEGAYEQYF
>TRBJ2-2|TRBV7-9|-|-
TGTGCCAGCAGGATACTTACCTACACCGGGGAGCTGTTTTTT
CASRILTYTGELFF
>TRBJ1-4|TRBV19|-|-
TGTGCCAGTAGTGGGCCTCCGGGGGTAACTAATGAAAAACTGTTTTTT
CASSGPPGVTNEKLFF
>TRBJ1-2|TRBV20-1|-|-
TGCAGTGCTAGTCTGAATAGGCTAGGTGGCGGCTACACCTTC
CSASLNRLGGGYTF
>TRBJ1-2|TRBV14|TRBD1|-
TGTGCCAGCAGCCAAGATGACAGGGCGCGATACACCTTC
CASSQDDRARYTF
>TRBJ1-5|TRBV19|TRBD1|once
TGTGCCAGTGGCGACAGGGCTGATCAGCCCCAGCATTTT
CASGDRADQPQHF
>TRBJ1-1|TRBV7-2|TRBD1|-
TGTGCCAGCAGCTTATGGGACAGGGGCACTGAAGCTTTCTTT
CASSLWDRGTEAFF
>TRBJ1-2|TRBV11-2|-|-
TGTGCCAGCAGCTACCCGACAGAGAACTATGGCTACACCTTC
CASSYPTENYGYTF